These 30 T cell receptor beta chains share one sample of origin, sequenced in a study of naive and memory T cell subsets. The beta constant-region primer was an equimolar mix of two oligonucleotides covering TRBC1 and TRBC2. The ligated cDNA underwent four PCR rounds using SP2 and nested alpha and beta constant-region primers. MiXCR, run by TCRdb on the UMI-ligation and nested PCR reads, gives a single entry per CDR3 protein. The sample has tens of thousands of distinct CDR3 sequences; 18% are singletons. Sequenced material: effector memory CD4+ T cells from blood. This sample's subset: effector memory, CD45RA- CD27-. These receptors all come from a human donor in good health.

Judged by abundance, this clonotype is medium-sized. The chain joins TRBV28 to TRBJ2-1, with D perhaps matching TRBD1 (5 bases). The CDR3 extends over 14 amino acids. Between the trimmed V and J ends, which lost 6 bases and 9 bases, there was a span of 18 bases. The germline V gene encodes CDR1 MDHEN and CDR2 SYDVKM. CDR3 bases: TGTGCCAGCAGCCGTAGGATTAGGGGCGGTGAGCAGTTCTTC. Amino acids: CASSRRIRGGEQFF.

The table lists this clonotype with many counts. The chain recombines TRBV6-2 or TRBV6-3 with TRBJ2-1, with 10 bases fitting TRBD2. This CDR3 is built from 21 residues. V was pared by 5 bases and J by 1 base, with 20 bases of the junction left unmatched. Germline CDR1 is MNHEY and CDR2 is SVGEGT. CDR3 in DNA: TGTGCCAGCAGTCTAATGAGACTAGCGGGCAGGGGCGGGGGTTCCTACAATGAGCAGTTCTTC. Translated: CASSLMRLAGRGGGSYNEQFF.

This clonotype has more than one count but fewer than ten. The chain couples TRBV6-1 to TRBJ2-3; no clear D gene. From germline, CDR1 is MNHNS and CDR2 SASEGT. The V gene lost 9 bases and the J gene lost 0 bases, with 13 bases spanning the gap. The CDR3 consists of 14 residues. CDR3 protein: CASRWVASTDTQYF. CDR3 nucleotides: TGTGCCAGTCGATGGGTAGCTAGCACAGATACGCAGTATTTT.

This clonotype was counted between two and nine times. The chain carries TRBV6-6 and TRBJ1-5, with D possibly matching TRBD1 (5 bases). V was pared by 0 bases and J by 3 bases, with 9 bases between. The CDR3 contains 15 residues. Germline CDR1 and CDR2: MNHNY and SVGAGI (reference sequence). CDR3 residues: CASSYSGANNQPQHF. CDR3 nucleotides: TGTGCCAGCAGTTACTCAGGGGCGAACAATCAGCCCCAGCATTTT.

The V and J genes are TRBV2 and TRBJ1-1; 7 bases are shared with TRBD1. Trimming removed 7 bases from V and 4 bases from J; junction bases left unmatched: 9. The CDR3 has 14 residues. Per germline, CDR1 SNHLY and CDR2 FYNNEI. Written as DNA, the CDR3 is TGTGCCAGCACCAGACAGGGTTGGGGCACTGAAGCTTTCTTT. Its translation is CASTRQGWGTEAFF.

In its sample, this clonotype was seen many times. The rearrangement uses TRBV11-2 and TRBJ2-2; D gene unclear. Germline V lookup: CDR1 SGHAT, CDR2 FQNNGV. The V end was cut by 3 bases, the J end by 6 bases, with 8 bases between. CDR3 length equals 13 residues. CDR3 region: CASSLLGSGELFF. CDR3 nucleotide sequence: TGTGCCAGCAGCTTGTTAGGGTCCGGGGAGCTGTTTTTT. Full variable domain (outside the CDR3, taken from reference TRBV11-2 and TRBJ2-2): EAGVAQSPRYKIIEKRQSVAFWCNPISGHATLYWYQQILGQGPKLLIQFQNNGVVDDSQLPKDRFSAERLKGVDSTLKIQPAKLEDSAVYLCASSLLGSGELFFGEGSRLTVL.

At least ten counts were recorded for this clonotype. The chain recombines TRBV18 with TRBJ1-4, with TRBD1 matching over 8 bases. The CDR3 is 14 amino acids. From germline, CDR1 is KGHSH and CDR2 LQKENI. V was pared by 3 bases and J by 5 bases, with 2 bases of the junction left unmatched. CDR3 DNA sequence: TGTGCCAGCTCACCCGGGACAGGAAATGAAAAACTGTTTTTT. This sequence encodes CASSPGTGNEKLFF. The full variable domain, with the rest looked up from reference TRBV18 and TRBJ1-4, is NAGVMQNPRHLVRRRGQEARLRCSPMKGHSHVYWYRQLPEEGLKFMVYLQKENIIDESGMPKERFSAEFPKEGPSILRIQQVVRGDSAAYFCASSPGTGNEKLFFGSGTQLSVL.

The rearrangement joins TRBV19 to TRBJ1-2, with D perhaps TRBD1 (5 bases). The CDR3 loop spans 13 amino acids. Trimming cost V 7 bases and J 1 base, with 10 bases left between them. Germline CDR1 reads LNHDA; CDR2 reads SQIVND (reference sequence). The CDR3 DNA is TGTGCCAGTACCAGACAGAGTAACTATGGCTACACCTTC. It encodes CASTRQSNYGYTF.

This chain connects TRBV20-1 to TRBJ1-2; 7 bases line up with TRBD1. Looked up from germline, CDR1 is DFQATT and CDR2 is SNEGSKA (reference sequence). This CDR3 region has 11 residues. With 1 base clipped from V and 14 bases from J, the junction kept 7 bases outside the gene matches. The CDR3 sequence is CSARAGQRRTF. The CDR3 DNA sequence: TGCAGTGCTAGAGCGGGACAGAGGCGTACCTTC.

The V gene is TRBV10-3, the J gene TRBJ1-5; 10 bases are a match to TRBD1. Germline V gives CDR1 ENHRY, CDR2 SYGVKD. This CDR3 is built from 14 residues. Unmatched junction bases numbered 7, after V lost 10 bases and J lost 4 bases. The CDR3: CATAQGQGNQPQHF. DNA for the CDR3: TGTGCCACCGCACAGGGACAGGGGAATCAGCCCCAGCATTTT.

The chain couples TRBV12-3 or TRBV12-4 to TRBJ2-3, with 10 bases aligning to TRBD1. The CDR3 totals 14 residues. Unmatched junction bases numbered 4, after V lost 3 bases and J lost 7 bases. The CDR3 loop is CASSLTGGPNTQYF. In DNA, the CDR3 is TGTGCCAGCAGTTTGACAGGGGGCCCGAATACGCAGTATTTT.

This clonotype was recorded at least ten times. The rearrangement links TRBV7-9 to TRBJ1-5; unclear D gene. CDR3 length equals 13 residues. Germline V gene sequence: CDR1 SEHNR, CDR2 FQNEAQ (reference sequence). V lost 5 bases to trimming and J lost 4 bases, with 9 bases between them. This CDR3 reads CASSLALNQPQHF. The CDR3 coding sequence is TGTGCCAGCAGCCTTGCCCTAAATCAGCCCCAGCATTTT.

V is TRBV7-9 and J is TRBJ1-4; TRBD1 might be the D (6 bases). This CDR3 is built from 18 residues. Trimming left V 4 bases short and J 5 bases short, with 23 bases between. Germline-derived CDR1 and CDR2 are SEHNR and FQNEAQ (reference sequence). CDR3 in DNA: TGTGCCAGCAGCTCTGACCGGGCCACAGGGACGGGAAATGAAAAACTGTTTTTT. Amino acids: CASSSDRATGTGNEKLFF.

This clonotype was seen only a few times. J is TRBJ2-7 and V is TRBV24-1; D possibly corresponds to TRBD2 (5 bases). Germline V CDR1 and CDR2: KGHDR, SFDVKD. CDR3 length equals 16 residues. Trimming took 1 base from V and 3 from J, leaving 15 bases between them. The CDR3 loop reads CATSDFGWTEDYEQYF. The CDR3 coding sequence is TGTGCCACCAGTGATTTTGGATGGACGGAGGACTACGAGCAGTACTTC.

This clonotype has more than one count but fewer than ten. The CDR3 coding sequence is TGTGCCAGCAGTAAGCGGGAGACGGGATACGAGCAGTACTTC. Translated, it gives CASSKRETGYEQYF. The chain is built from TRBV6-5 and TRBJ2-7; 8 positions agree with TRBD2. Per the germline V gene, CDR1 is MNHEY and CDR2 is SVGAGI. V lost 5 bases, J lost 4 bases, and 7 bases stayed unmatched. The CDR3 runs to 14 residues.

This clonotype was seen a single time. The CDR3 nucleotides read TGTGCCAGCAGACTCAGGGTATACCCACCTAACTATGGCTACACCTTC. It translates to CASRLRVYPPNYGYTF. This chain links TRBV28 with TRBJ1-2; D may be TRBD1 (5 bases). Germline V CDR1 and CDR2: MDHEN, SYDVKM. Trimming took 6 bases from V and 0 from J, leaving 17 bases between them. The CDR3 runs 16 residues.

The chain links TRBV9 to TRBJ2-7; 8 nucleotides match TRBD1. This CDR3 is 16 amino acids long. Germline V gene lookup returns CDR1 SGDLS and CDR2 YYNGEE. The junction had 8 bases not matched to a gene; V was cut back by 0 bases and J by 3 bases. CDR3 sequence: CASSVDPLTGVYEQYF. In DNA, the CDR3 is TGTGCCAGCAGCGTAGACCCCCTGACAGGGGTCTACGAGCAGTACTTC.

By frequency in the sample, this clonotype is medium-sized (0.01 to 0.1%). This chain connects TRBV5-6 to TRBJ1-2; D possibly corresponds to TRBD1 (6 bases). The CDR3 consists of 14 residues. The V and J ends lost 2 bases and 3 bases respectively, with 11 bases between them. Germline CDR1 reads SGHDT; CDR2 reads YYEEEE. The CDR3 DNA follows: TGTGCCAGCAGCTTCCGGAACAGGGACTATGGCTACACCTTC. This encodes CASSFRNRDYGYTF. The whole variable domain, filled in from reference TRBV5-6 and TRBJ1-2, reads DAGVTQSPTHLIKTRGQQVTLRCSPKSGHDTVSWYQQALGQGPQFIFQYYEEEERQRGNFPDRFSGHQFPNYSSELNVNALLLGDSALYLCASSFRNRDYGYTFGSGTRLTVV.

J is TRBJ1-1 and V is TRBV19, with a tentative D call TRBD1 (6 bases). The CDR3 totals 17 residues. Germline V CDR1 and CDR2: LNHDA, SQIVND (reference sequence). Trimming cost V 6 bases and J 0 bases, with 20 bases left between them. The CDR3: CASSPGGAGHMNTEAFF. CDR3 nucleotides: TGTGCCAGTAGCCCGGGGGGGGCAGGGCACATGAACACTGAAGCTTTCTTT.

This clonotype was found many times. The chain joins TRBV20-1 to TRBJ1-5, with 9 bases identical to TRBD1. The CDR3 extends over 15 amino acids. J gave up 4 bases and V 5 bases, and 9 bases lay outside the gene matches. CDR1 and CDR2 (germline): DFQATT, SNEGSKA (reference sequence). The DNA for the CDR3 is TGCAGTGCTCAGAAACCGGGACAGGGAAATCAGCCCCAGCATTTT. Translated, it gives CSAQKPGQGNQPQHF.

This clonotype has at least ten counts. This rearrangement joins TRBV19 to TRBJ2-2; unclear D gene. CDR1 and CDR2 from the germline V gene are LNHDA and SQIVND (reference sequence). V dropped 7 bases and J dropped 7 bases, with 10 bases sitting between them. CDR3 length: 12 residues. The chain's CDR3 is CASTRKGGELFF. The CDR3 bases are TGTGCCAGTACACGTAAAGGCGGGGAGCTGTTTTTT.

CDR3 in amino acids: CASSQTKSSGGIETQYF. The CDR3 DNA reads TGTGCCAGCAGCCAAACGAAAAGCAGCGGGGGAATAGAGACCCAGTACTTC. The chain couples TRBV14 to TRBJ2-5; 8 bases line up with TRBD2. The CDR3 consists of 17 residues. Germline assignment: CDR1 SGHDN and CDR2 FVKESK. The V segment lost 2 bases and the J segment 4 bases; nucleotides outside the gene matches: 12.

This chain connects TRBV28 to TRBJ1-1, with 8 bases identical to TRBD1. V trimming: 7 bases; J trimming: 11 bases; junction bases outside the gene matches: 6. CDR1 MDHEN and CDR2 SYDVKM come from the germline V gene. The CDR3 contains 11 residues. CDR3 bases: TGTGCCAGCAAGGGCACAGGGGGGGCTTTCTTT. This gives the protein CASKGTGGAFF.

J is TRBJ2-1 and V is TRBV20-1; TRBD2 is a possible D gene (6 bases). In germline, CDR1 is DFQATT, CDR2 SNEGSKA (reference sequence). Trimming shortened V by 6 bases and J by 4 bases, and 13 bases separated the two germline ends. CDR3 length: 13 residues. CDR3 protein: CSASGTAYNEQFF. CDR3 bases: TGCAGTGCCTCCGGGACTGCATACAATGAGCAGTTCTTC.

The rearrangement joins TRBV30 to TRBJ1-5; a possible D gene is TRBD1 (5 bases). From germline, CDR1 is GTSNPN and CDR2 SVGIG (reference sequence). The length of the CDR3 is 16 residues. Trimming cost V 3 bases and J 2 bases, with 17 bases left between them. This CDR3 is CAWSERVGAGNQPQHF. The CDR3 coding sequence is TGTGCCTGGAGCGAAAGGGTTGGGGCGGGCAATCAGCCCCAGCATTTT.

This clonotype turned up a few times. This rearrangement joins TRBV27 to TRBJ1-6; D gene uncertain. CDR3 length equals 13 residues. CDR1 and CDR2 from the germline V gene are MNHEY and SMNVEV (reference sequence). Deletions cut 4 bases from V and 11 bases from J, with 12 bases between. As DNA, the CDR3 is TGTGCCAGCAGTTCCGACTACAAAGCACCCCTCCACTTT. As protein: CASSSDYKAPLHF.

The table lists this clonotype with many counts. V and J are TRBV27 and TRBJ1-5, with D perhaps TRBD1 (6 bases). This CDR3 has 15 amino acids. Germline CDR1 reads MNHEY; CDR2 reads SMNVEV (reference sequence). V was clipped by 6 bases and J by 4 bases, with 16 bases between them. CDR3 protein: CASRRSTQGNQPQHF. The CDR3 DNA is TGTGCCAGCAGAAGGTCGACCCAGGGGAATCAGCCCCAGCATTTT.

This clonotype was seen a few times. This sequence joins TRBV29-1 and TRBJ2-7; D unresolved. Trimming left V 6 bases short and J 2 bases short, with 8 bases between. The germline gives CDR1 SQVTM, CDR2 ANQGSEA. The CDR3 sequence is 11 residues long. In DNA form, the CDR3 reads TGCAGCGTCGGTCTAACCTACGAGCAGTACTTC. Translating gives CSVGLTYEQYF.

The chain recombines TRBV2 with TRBJ1-2; weak D call: TRBD1 (6 bases). The CDR3 is 12 amino acids. V gave up 9 bases and J gave up 6 bases, with 14 bases separating them. Germline CDR1 is SNHLY and CDR2 is FYNNEI. The CDR3 region is CARRGGPDGYTF. CDR3 bases: TGTGCCAGGAGAGGGGGGCCGGATGGCTACACCTTC.

V gene TRBV12-3 or TRBV12-4 combines with J gene TRBJ2-7; 9 nucleotides match TRBD2. The ends lost 6 bases at V and 0 bases at J; junction bases unmatched: 6. The CDR3 spans 15 residues. The CDR3 nucleotides are TGTGCCAGCAGAACTAGCGGGTATAGCTCCTACGAGCAGTACTTC. As protein: CASRTSGYSSYEQYF.